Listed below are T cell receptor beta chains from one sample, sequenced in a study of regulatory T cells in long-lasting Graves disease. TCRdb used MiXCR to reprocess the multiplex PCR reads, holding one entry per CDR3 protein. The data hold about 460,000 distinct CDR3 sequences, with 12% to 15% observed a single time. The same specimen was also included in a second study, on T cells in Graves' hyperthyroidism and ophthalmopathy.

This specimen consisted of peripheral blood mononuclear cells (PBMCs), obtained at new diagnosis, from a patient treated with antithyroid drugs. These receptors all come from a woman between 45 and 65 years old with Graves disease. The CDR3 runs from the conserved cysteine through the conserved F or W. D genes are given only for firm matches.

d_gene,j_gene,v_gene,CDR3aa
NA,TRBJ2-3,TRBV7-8,CASSLVGQTTDTQYF
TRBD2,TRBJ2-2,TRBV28,CASQAGGPIGELFF
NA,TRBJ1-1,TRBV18,CASSKRRDADTEAFF
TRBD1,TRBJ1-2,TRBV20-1,CSARRGGTEGYTF
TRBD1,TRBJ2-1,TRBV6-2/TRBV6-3,CASTPSGQGYNEQFF
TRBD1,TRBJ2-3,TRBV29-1,CSVGSTGTGELDTQYF
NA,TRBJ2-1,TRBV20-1,CSAREEGYSYNEQFF
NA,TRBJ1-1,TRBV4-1,CASSQESEMNTEAFF
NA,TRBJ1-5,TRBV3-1,CASSQTGLGSNQPQHF
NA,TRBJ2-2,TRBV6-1,CASSPTGVTGELFF
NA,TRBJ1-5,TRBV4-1,CASSQVGQPQHF
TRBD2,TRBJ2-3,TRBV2,CASSVLTSGDTQYF
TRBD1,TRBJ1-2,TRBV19,CASSRDRKQRDYGYTF
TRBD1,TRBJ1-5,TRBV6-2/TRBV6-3,CASTRFRDSYNQPQHF
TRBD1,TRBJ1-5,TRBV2,CASRINTGGNQPQHF
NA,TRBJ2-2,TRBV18,CASSPLDGTNTGELFF
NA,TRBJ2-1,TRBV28,CASSPGSYTQYNEQFF
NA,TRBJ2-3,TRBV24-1,CATSDFSTQYF
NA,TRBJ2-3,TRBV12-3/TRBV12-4,CASTSSGPADTQYF
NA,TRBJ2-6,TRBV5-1,CASRRTGQAGANVLTF
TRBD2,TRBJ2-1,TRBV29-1,CSVEDKAGVSNEQFF
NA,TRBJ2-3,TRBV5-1,CASSLEVGIASTDTQYF
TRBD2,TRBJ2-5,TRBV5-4,CASSPPWSGRVQETQYF
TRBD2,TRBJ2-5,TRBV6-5,CASSYQGTSGRGWETQYF
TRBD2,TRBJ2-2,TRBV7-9,CASTAASGWTGELFF
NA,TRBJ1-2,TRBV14,CASSQTEIYGYTF
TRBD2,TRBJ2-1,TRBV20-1,CSARASSGTNEQFF
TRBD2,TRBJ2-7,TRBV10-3,CAISANPGLASYEQYF
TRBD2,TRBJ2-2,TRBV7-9,CASSASFSGTATGELFF
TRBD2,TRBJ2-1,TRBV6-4,CASSDSLAGESEQFF
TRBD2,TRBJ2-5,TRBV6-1,CASTPSGSLGRETQYF
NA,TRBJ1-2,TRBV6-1,CASSPTTRAYSGYTF
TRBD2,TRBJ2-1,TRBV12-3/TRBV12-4,CASSFRTSGRGEQFF
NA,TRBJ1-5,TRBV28,CASSLDAGSSNQPQHF
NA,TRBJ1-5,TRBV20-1,CSARAGEPQHF
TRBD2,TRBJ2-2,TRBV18,CASSSTTTLAGDTGELFF
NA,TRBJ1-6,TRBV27,CASSLFQSSYNSPLHF